Listed here are 15 T cell receptor beta chains from one sample, sequenced in a study of cytomegalovirus exposure and HLA in healthy donors. In the PCR, 60 Vbeta and 13 Jbeta primers were used. TCRdb's table, derived via immunoSEQ multiplex PCR, lists solely in-frame clones and lacks some. The table has about 150,000 clones, approximately 69% seen once; the top ten hold around 1.9%. The source material was PBMCs. These TCRs come from a man aged 25-40 years in good health and CMV-seronegative.

This rearrangement joins TRBV6-6 to TRBJ2-1, with 8 bases aligning to TRBD1. The J segment lost 9 bases and the V segment lost 6 bases, leaving 7 bases of the junction unmatched. CDR1 is MNHNY, CDR2 SVGAGI, per germline (reference sequence). This CDR3 contains 13 residues. CDR3 loop: CASSSTDRGEQFF. The CDR3, as DNA: TGTGCCAGCAGCAGTACCGACAGGGGTGAGCAGTTCTTC.

The chain is built from TRBV6-6 and TRBJ2-5; D not certain. The CDR3 spans 12 residues. The V and J ends lost 5 bases and 5 bases respectively, with 9 bases between them. Germline values: CDR1 MNHNY, CDR2 SVGAGI (reference sequence). The CDR3 DNA is TGTGCCAGCAGTCCCTTTGGCGAGACCCAGTACTTC. Its translation is CASSPFGETQYF.

The rearrangement links TRBV5-4 to TRBJ1-2, with 7 bases that match TRBD1. Germline CDR1 is SGHNT and CDR2 is YYREEE (reference sequence). CDR3 length: 15 amino acids. The ends lost 0 bases at V and 10 bases at J; junction bases unmatched: 12. The CDR3 is CASSLGTGAIMDYTF. Here the CDR3 DNA reads TGTGCCAGCAGCTTGGGCACAGGGGCTATAATGGACTACACCTTC. Using reference TRBV5-4 and TRBJ1-2 for the parts outside the CDR3, the full variable domain is ETGVTQSPTHLIKTRGQQVTLRCSSQSGHNTVSWYQQALGQGPQFIFQYYREEENGRGNFPPRFSGLQFPNYSSELNVNALELDDSALYLCASSLGTGAIMDYTFGSGTRLTVV.

J is TRBJ1-1 and V is TRBV30, with D perhaps matching TRBD1 (5 bases). The CDR3 extends over 13 amino acids. V dropped 1 base and J dropped 1 base, with 7 bases sitting between them. CDR1 and CDR2 (germline): GTSNPN, SVGIG (reference sequence). This CDR3 is CAWSEQANTEAFF. The CDR3, as DNA: TGTGCCTGGAGTGAACAGGCGAACACTGAAGCTTTCTTT.

J is TRBJ2-7 and V is TRBV4-2; 9 bases are a match to TRBD1. The CDR3 runs to 16 residues. Germline V lookup: CDR1 LGHNA, CDR2 YNFKEQ. Trimming removed 4 bases from V and 4 bases from J; junction bases left unmatched: 11. The CDR3 protein is CASSPLGTGNQYEQYF. CDR3 nucleotide sequence: TGTGCCAGCAGCCCCCTCGGGACAGGGAATCAGTACGAGCAGTACTTC.

This chain connects TRBV5-1 to TRBJ2-7; 10 nucleotides line up with TRBD1. The V and J ends lost 4 bases and 6 bases, in that order; junction bases with no gene match: 13. This CDR3 is 16 amino acids long. The germline V gene encodes CDR1 SGHRS and CDR2 YFSETQ. CDR3 region: CASSIASGTGDSEQYF. The CDR3 coding sequence is TGCGCCAGCAGCATCGCCTCCGGGACAGGGGATTCCGAGCAGTACTTC.

This rearrangement joins TRBV28 to TRBJ1-1; no firm D call. Germline CDR1 is MDHEN and CDR2 is SYDVKM. Deletions cut 2 bases from V and 4 bases from J, with 5 bases between. CDR3 length equals 12 residues. CDR3 loop: CASSLLVTEAFF. The CDR3 coding sequence is TGTGCCAGCAGTTTACTAGTCACTGAAGCTTTCTTT.

This clone has just one count. The rearrangement uses TRBV18 and TRBJ2-5; no clear D gene. This CDR3 has 14 residues. Germline lookup yields CDR1 KGHSH and CDR2 LQKENI. The V and J ends lost 1 base and 2 bases respectively, with 8 bases between them. In nucleotides, the CDR3 is TGTGCCAGCTCACCACGAGGCGCTCAAGAGACCCAGTACTTC. It translates to CASSPRGAQETQYF.

The chain couples TRBV13 to TRBJ2-2; TRBD1 matches 9 bases. This CDR3 spans 16 amino acids. Trimming at V came to 2 bases and at J to 4 bases, leaving 5 bases not matched to a gene. CDR1 and CDR2 from the germline V gene are PRHDT and FYEKMQ (reference sequence). Here the CDR3 reads CASSLSGQGFTGELFF. In DNA form, the CDR3 reads TGTGCCAGCAGCTTATCTGGACAGGGGTTCACCGGGGAGCTGTTTTTT.

DNA of the CDR3: TGTGCCAGCAGCCCCCCGGCGGCACTGCCGGGAAACACTGAAGCTTTCTTT. Its protein is CASSPPAALPGNTEAFF. V and J are TRBV7-9 and TRBJ1-1; unclear D gene. Germline CDR1 is SEHNR and CDR2 is FQNEAQ (reference sequence). Trimming shortened V by 5 bases and J by 2 bases, and 21 bases separated the two germline ends. The CDR3 contains 17 residues.

The rearrangement joins TRBV7-6 to TRBJ2-7; a weak D match, TRBD1 (6 bases). Germline-derived CDR1 and CDR2 are SGHVS and FNYEAQ. Trimming left V 7 bases short and J 0 bases short, with 13 bases between. This CDR3 is built from 14 residues. The CDR3 bases are TGTGCCAGCACCCAGGGGCCGGTCTCCTACGAGCAGTACTTC. Residues: CASTQGPVSYEQYF.

The CDR3 coding sequence is TGTGCCAGCACCTCTCACATGTACACCGGGGAGCTGTTTTTT. This encodes CASTSHMYTGELFF. The chain recombines TRBV28 with TRBJ2-2; D unclear. The V end was cut by 7 bases, the J end by 3 bases, with 12 bases between. From germline, CDR1 is MDHEN and CDR2 SYDVKM. The CDR3 loop spans 14 amino acids.

This rearrangement joins TRBV6-1 to TRBJ2-1; 7 bases line up with TRBD2. Germline CDR1 is MNHNS and CDR2 is SASEGT. The CDR3 extends over 13 amino acids. With V trimmed by 6 bases and J by 6 bases, 5 bases remained unmatched. The CDR3 region has the DNA TGTGCCAGCAGGAGACTAGCTAGCAATGAGCAGTTCTTC. Its protein is CASRRLASNEQFF.

This chain joins TRBV5-1 and TRBJ1-2, with TRBD1 identical over 10 bases. The CDR3 covers 15 residues. Trimming removed 5 bases from V and 2 bases from J; junction bases left unmatched: 6. Germline-derived CDR1 and CDR2 are SGHRS and YFSETQ. As DNA, the CDR3 is TGCGCCAGCAGAGCCGGGACAGGGGAAAACTATGGCTACACCTTC. This sequence encodes CASRAGTGENYGYTF.

The CDR3: CASSLQTGYEQYF. CDR3 nucleotide sequence: TGCGCCAGCAGCTTACAAACAGGGTACGAGCAGTACTTC. J is TRBJ2-7 and V is TRBV5-1; the D gene is possibly TRBD1 (6 bases). The V gene's germline CDR1 is SGHRS and CDR2 YFSETQ. Trimming removed 2 bases from V and 4 bases from J, with 10 bases in between. The CDR3 totals 13 residues.